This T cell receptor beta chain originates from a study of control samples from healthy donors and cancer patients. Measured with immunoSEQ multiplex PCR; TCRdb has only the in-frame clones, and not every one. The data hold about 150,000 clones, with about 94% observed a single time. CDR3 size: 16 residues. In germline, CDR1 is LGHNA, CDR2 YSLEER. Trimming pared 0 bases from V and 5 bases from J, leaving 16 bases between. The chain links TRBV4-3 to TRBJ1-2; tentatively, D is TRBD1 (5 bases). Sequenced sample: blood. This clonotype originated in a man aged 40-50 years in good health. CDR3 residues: CASSQDRAGLNYGYTF. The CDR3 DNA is TGCGCCAGCAGCCAAGATAGGGCAGGGCTGAATTATGGCTACACCTTC.